Each of the 30 T cell receptor beta chains below was sequenced from the same sample in a study of T cell repertoires in cytomegalovirus infection. TCRdb analysed the reads with MiXCR anew, one entry per CDR3 protein. The sample carries 200,000 to 300,000 distinct CDR3 sequences, approximately 15% recorded once. Sequencing used PBMCs. Receptors originate from a human donor in good health (CMV status not recorded). Some clones in this sample may be carry-over from other donors' samples.

This rearrangement joins TRBV29-1 to TRBJ2-7, with D hard to call. The CDR3 is made up of 13 amino acids. From germline, CDR1 is SQVTM and CDR2 ANQGSEA. V was trimmed by 4 bases and J by 2 bases, leaving 12 bases between them. This CDR3 is CSVGRHLAYEQYF. As DNA, the CDR3 is TGCAGCGTTGGTCGCCATTTAGCCTACGAGCAGTACTTC.

This clonotype showed up many times. This sequence joins TRBV11-1 and TRBJ2-5; D unresolved. Deletions cut 2 bases from V and 3 bases from J, with 4 bases between. The germline CDR1 and CDR2 sequences are SGHAT and FQDESV (reference sequence). CDR3 length: 12 amino acids. The CDR3 nucleotides are TGTGCCAGCAGCTTAAGGAAAGAGACCCAGTACTTC. This translates into CASSLRKETQYF.

The V gene is TRBV7-2, the J gene TRBJ2-7, with TRBD1 matching 7 bases. The CDR3 sequence is 14 residues long. Germline CDR1 and CDR2: SGHTA and FQGNSA. V shed 6 bases, J shed 4 bases, and the junction held 9 bases outside the gene matches. CDR3: CASRRQGETYEQYF. The CDR3 coding sequence is TGTGCCAGCAGAAGACAGGGCGAAACATACGAGCAGTACTTC.

The V call is TRBV6-1, the J call TRBJ2-7; the D is unclear. Germline CDR1 and CDR2: MNHNS and SASEGT. The CDR3 loop spans 11 amino acids. V gave up 4 bases and J gave up 6 bases, with 7 bases separating them. This CDR3 reads CASSGQSEQYF. DNA of the CDR3: TGTGCCAGCAGTGGGCAGAGCGAGCAGTACTTC.

The sample holds a few counts of this clonotype. The junction differs from germline at one of its ends, possibly a read error. The chain couples TRBV5-3 to TRBJ2-5; TRBD2 is a possible D gene (6 bases). TRBV5-3 is given ORF status, its function remaining uncertain. This CDR3 region has 13 residues. CDR3 sequence: CASSFQEGETQYF. The CDR3 nucleotides read TGTGCCAGCAGCTTCCAGGAGGGAGAGACCCAGTACTTC.

This clonotype was picked up a small number of times. V is TRBV11-2 and J is TRBJ1-1; a weak D match, TRBD1 (5 bases). The V end lost 6 bases, the J end lost 11 bases, and 19 bases lay between the germline ends. CDR1 and CDR2 from the germline V gene are SGHAT and FQNNGV. There are 13 residues in the CDR3. CDR3 in amino acids: CASRPGTQSRAFF. The DNA of the CDR3 is TGTGCCAGCAGGCCCGGGACTCAATCAAGGGCTTTCTTT. The full variable domain, with the rest looked up from reference TRBV11-2 and TRBJ1-1, is EAGVAQSPRYKIIEKRQSVAFWCNPISGHATLYWYQQILGQGPKLLIQFQNNGVVDDSQLPKDRFSAERLKGVDSTLKIQPAKLEDSAVYLCASRPGTQSRAFFGQGTRLTVV.

This clonotype was found a few times. This chain joins TRBV18 and TRBJ2-7; 9 positions agree with TRBD2. With 1 base clipped from V and 2 bases from J, the junction kept 3 bases outside the gene matches. The CDR3 has 15 amino acids. Germline assignment: CDR1 KGHSH and CDR2 LQKENI. This CDR3 is CASSPLASGTYEQYF. CDR3 nucleotide sequence: TGTGCCAGCTCACCACTGGCTAGCGGGACCTACGAGCAGTACTTC. Drawing the rest from reference TRBV18 and TRBJ2-7, the complete variable domain is NAGVMQNPRHLVRRRGQEARLRCSPMKGHSHVYWYRQLPEEGLKFMVYLQKENIIDESGMPKERFSAEFPKEGPSILRIQQVVRGDSAAYFCASSPLASGTYEQYFGPGTRLTVT.

This chain uses TRBV20-1 with TRBJ2-7; 7 positions match TRBD1. Trimming cost V 6 bases and J 1 base; bases outside gene matches: 6. The CDR3 length is 13 residues. Per the germline V gene, CDR1 is DFQATT and CDR2 is SNEGSKA (reference sequence). The CDR3 nucleotides read TGCAGTGCCCGACGGGGACAGTCCTACGAGCAGTACTTC. The encoded protein is CSARRGQSYEQYF.

The sample holds a few counts of this clonotype. This chain links TRBV7-6 with TRBJ2-1; perhaps TRBD1 as D (5 bases). The ends were cut back, 4 bases at V and 10 bases at J, with 17 bases in the middle. CDR1 and CDR2 (germline): SGHVS, FNYEAQ. The CDR3 contains 14 residues. The CDR3 here is CASSSSDGAGEQFF. CDR3 in DNA: TGTGCCAGCAGCTCGTCGGATGGGGCAGGCGAGCAGTTCTTC.

The chain links TRBV6-2 or TRBV6-3 to TRBJ2-7, with 9 bases lining up with TRBD1. Per germline, CDR1 MNHEY and CDR2 SVGEGT. J lost 6 bases, V lost 5 bases, and 8 bases had no gene match. CDR3 length: 14 residues. The CDR3 coding sequence is TGTGCCAGCAGTAATCCGGGACAGGGAGCCGAGCAGTACTTC. It specifies CASSNPGQGAEQYF.

There are many counts of this clonotype. V and J are TRBV7-2 and TRBJ2-1; tentatively, D is TRBD2 (5 bases). The CDR3 is 14 amino acids. Deletions cut 4 bases from V and 3 bases from J, with 10 bases between. The germline gives CDR1 SGHTA, CDR2 FQGNSA. For the CDR3, the DNA is TGTGCCAGCAGCTCGGGATCGGGCTACAATGAGCAGTTCTTC. As protein: CASSSGSGYNEQFF.

This clonotype has only one observation. The chain recombines TRBV7-2 with TRBJ1-2, with D possibly matching TRBD1 (6 bases). In germline, CDR1 is SGHTA, CDR2 FQGNSA. This CDR3 is built from 16 residues. Between the trimmed V and J ends, which lost 4 bases and 3 bases, there was a span of 18 bases. The CDR3 sequence is CASSSTEGRGDYGYTF. In nucleotides, the CDR3 is TGTGCCAGCAGCTCCACCGAGGGCAGGGGAGACTATGGCTACACCTTC. Supplemented by reference TRBV7-2 and TRBJ1-2, the full variable domain reads GAGVSQSPSNKVTEKGKDVELRCDPISGHTALYWYRQSLGQGLEFLIYFQGNSAPDKSGLPSDRFSAERTGGSVSTLTIQRTQQEDSAVYLCASSSTEGRGDYGYTFGSGTRLTVV.

This clonotype was recorded a few times. The chain is built from TRBV28 and TRBJ1-2, with D tentatively TRBD1 (6 bases). CDR3 length: 15 amino acids. CDR1 and CDR2 (germline): MDHEN, SYDVKM. V dropped 7 bases and J dropped 4 bases, with 19 bases sitting between them. The CDR3 DNA reads TGTGCCAGCACCCCACCTGGACAGTTTCTCTATGGCTACACCTTC. Translating it yields CASTPPGQFLYGYTF.

There are many counts of this clonotype. The chain carries TRBV5-4 and TRBJ2-7, with D possibly being TRBD1 (5 bases). There are 13 residues in the CDR3. CDR1 and CDR2 from the germline V gene are SGHNT and YYREEE (reference sequence). The V and J ends lost 1 base and 0 bases respectively, with 5 bases between them. CDR3 loop: CASSLQGSYEQYF. The CDR3 nucleotides read TGTGCCAGCAGCTTGCAGGGCTCCTACGAGCAGTACTTC.

This rearrangement joins TRBV6-5 to TRBJ2-1; 7 nucleotides match TRBD2. J gave up 4 bases and V 5 bases, and 8 bases lay outside the gene matches. The CDR3 has 15 residues. Germline CDR1 reads MNHEY; CDR2 reads SVGAGI. CDR3 in DNA: TGTGCCAGCAGTCAACCCGGGAGGTGGTACAATGAGCAGTTCTTC. Its protein product is CASSQPGRWYNEQFF.

This rearrangement joins TRBV10-3 to TRBJ1-6, with a possible D match to TRBD1 (5 bases). Germline loops: CDR1 ENHRY, CDR2 SYGVKD. Trimming took off 4 bases at V and 9 bases at J, with 13 bases between the two ends. CDR3 length: 14 residues. CDR3 protein: CAISVGGGSSPLHF. The DNA of the CDR3 is TGTGCCATCAGTGTGGGGGGGGGTTCTTCACCCCTCCACTTT.

J is TRBJ1-5 and V is TRBV19; possible D gene TRBD1, 6 bases. There are 14 residues in the CDR3. Germline lookup yields CDR1 LNHDA and CDR2 SQIVND (reference sequence). V lost 5 bases, J lost 6 bases, and 14 bases lay in between. The DNA for the CDR3 is TGTGCCAGTAGTCTCAGCCGAGGGGGTCAGCCCCAGCATTTT. This gives the protein CASSLSRGGQPQHF. Full variable domain (missing parts from reference TRBV19 and TRBJ1-5): DGGITQSPKYLFRKEGQNVTLSCEQNLNHDAMYWYRQDPGQGLRLIYYSQIVNDFQKGDIAEGYSVSREKKESFPLTVTSAQKNPTAFYLCASSLSRGGQPQHFGDGTRLSIL.

This clonotype was counted many times. The V gene is TRBV19, the J gene TRBJ2-1; 8 nucleotides align to TRBD1. The germline CDR1 and CDR2 sequences are LNHDA and SQIVND (reference sequence). Unmatched junction bases numbered 11, after V lost 9 bases and J lost 1 base. The CDR3 has 16 residues. The CDR3 sequence is CASQDGDRPSYNEQFF. CDR3 nucleotide sequence: TGTGCCAGCCAAGACGGGGACAGGCCATCCTACAATGAGCAGTTCTTC. The full variable domain, rest sourced from reference TRBV19 and TRBJ2-1, is DGGITQSPKYLFRKEGQNVTLSCEQNLNHDAMYWYRQDPGQGLRLIYYSQIVNDFQKGDIAEGYSVSREKKESFPLTVTSAQKNPTAFYLCASQDGDRPSYNEQFFGPGTRLTVL.

This clonotype was observed a handful of times. The V and J genes are TRBV6-2 or TRBV6-3 and TRBJ1-1; 9 nucleotides align to TRBD1. Trimming took 6 bases from V and 4 from J; bases not matched to a gene: 15. From germline, CDR1 is MNHEY and CDR2 SVGEGT. The CDR3 totals 17 residues. CDR3 protein: CASRTIRDRAWGTEAFF. CDR3 DNA sequence: TGTGCCAGCAGAACTATCCGGGACAGGGCCTGGGGCACTGAAGCTTTCTTT.

This chain joins TRBV7-3 and TRBJ2-3, with D perhaps TRBD2 (5 bases). Germline V lookup: CDR1 SGHTA, CDR2 FQGTGA. V lost 3 bases and J lost 2, with 9 bases in between. The CDR3 runs 14 residues. The CDR3 loop is CASSFQRSTDTQYF. The CDR3 nucleotides are TGTGCCAGCAGCTTCCAGCGGTCCACAGATACGCAGTATTTT.

Ten or more counts support this clonotype. The chain employs TRBV7-2 and TRBJ1-1; no firm D call. Looked up from germline, CDR1 is SGHTA and CDR2 is FQGNSA. This CDR3 contains 13 residues. Between the trimmed V and J ends, which lost 5 bases and 5 bases, there was a span of 12 bases. The CDR3 DNA reads TGTGCCAGCAGCCAAGAACGGGAGACTGAAGCTTTCTTT. This sequence encodes CASSQERETEAFF.

This clonotype was recorded at least ten times. This rearrangement joins TRBV12-3 or TRBV12-4 to TRBJ2-3, with 9 bases matching TRBD2. The V segment lost 1 base and the J segment 2 bases; nucleotides outside the gene matches: 4. CDR3 size: 16 residues. This CDR3 is CASSLELAGYTDTQYF. The CDR3 DNA reads TGTGCCAGCAGTTTAGAACTAGCGGGCTACACAGATACGCAGTATTTT.

A word on this clonotype: A read error may explain this, as a much larger clone is one base away. The chain uses TRBV20-1 and TRBJ2-1; tentative D call: TRBD2 (5 bases). This CDR3 spans 14 amino acids. With 2 bases removed from V and 3 bases from J, the gap between germline ends came to 11 bases. Germline V gene lookup returns CDR1 DFQATT and CDR2 SNEGSKA (reference sequence). CDR3 bases: TGCAGTGCTAGACAAGCGAGGGACTACAATGAGCAGTTCTTC. Translating it yields CSARQARDYNEQFF.

The sample holds many counts of this clonotype. This chain connects TRBV7-2 to TRBJ2-7, with 8 positions matching TRBD1. Germline V gene data show CDR1 as SGHTA and CDR2 as FQGNSA. This CDR3 is 12 amino acids long. The ends lost 6 bases at V and 7 bases at J; junction bases unmatched: 5. The CDR3 reads CASSRTGIEQYF. The CDR3 bases are TGTGCCAGCAGTCGGACAGGGATTGAGCAGTACTTC.

This clonotype has just a few counts. The gene calls are TRBV6-1 and TRBJ2-7, with a weak D call TRBD1 (6 bases). V dropped 1 base and J dropped 2 bases, with 9 bases sitting between them. The CDR3 totals 14 residues. The V gene's germline CDR1 is MNHNS and CDR2 SASEGT. CDR3 nucleotides: TGTGCCAGCAGTGAAGTCAGGGGCCCCTACGAGCAGTACTTC. Protein: CASSEVRGPYEQYF.

This clonotype was observed a single time. The chain carries TRBV7-9 and TRBJ1-4, with 8 nucleotides matching TRBD1. CDR1 and CDR2 from the germline V gene are SEHNR and FQNEAQ (reference sequence). The length of the CDR3 is 15 residues. V dropped 2 bases and J dropped 7; count of bases not matched to a gene: 6. Written as DNA, the CDR3 is TGTGCCAGCAGCTTATCGGCAGGGGGCGGTGAAAAACTGTTTTTT. It specifies CASSLSAGGGEKLFF.

The V and J genes are TRBV10-3 and TRBJ2-1, with 9 positions matching TRBD2. Germline CDR1 is ENHRY and CDR2 is SYGVKD. The V and J ends lost 5 bases and 8 bases, in that order; junction bases with no gene match: 7. The CDR3 spans 14 residues. CDR3 amino acids: CAISSGTSSYEQFF. The DNA of the CDR3 is TGTGCCATCAGTTCCGGGACTAGCAGTTATGAGCAGTTCTTC.

This clonotype was recorded at least ten times. V and J are TRBV20-1 and TRBJ2-1; 8 bases line up with TRBD2. The germline V gene encodes CDR1 DFQATT and CDR2 SNEGSKA (reference sequence). The CDR3 runs 15 residues. Trimming at V came to 5 bases and at J to 9 bases, leaving 15 bases not matched to a gene. CDR3 DNA sequence: TGCAGTGCTGGTATAGCGGGATCCCTGGTGCCTGAGCAGTTCTTC. Protein: CSAGIAGSLVPEQFF.

This clonotype was observed at least ten times. The CDR3 is CASSPQPGRSYEQYF. The CDR3 nucleotides are TGTGCCAGCAGCCCCCAGCCGGGACGTTCCTACGAGCAGTACTTC. V gene TRBV7-8 combines with J gene TRBJ2-7, with D perhaps given as TRBD1 or TRBD2 (5 bases each). Looked up from germline, CDR1 is SGHVS and CDR2 is FQNEAQ. V lost 5 bases to trimming and J lost 1 base, with 15 bases between them. The CDR3 contains 15 residues. Looking up the rest from reference TRBV7-8 and TRBJ2-7 gives the full variable domain: GAGVSQSPRYKVAKRGQDVALRCDPISGHVSLFWYQQALGQGPEFLTYFQNEAQLDKSGLPSDRFFAERPEGSVSTLKIQRTQQEDSAVYLCASSPQPGRSYEQYFGPGTRLTVT.

This chain joins TRBV20-1 and TRBJ2-4; possibly TRBD1 for D (5 bases). Germline V gene lookup returns CDR1 DFQATT and CDR2 SNEGSKA (reference sequence). There are 16 residues in the CDR3. Trimming removed 3 bases at V and 3 bases at J, with 18 bases between. The CDR3 DNA reads TGCAGTGCTAGCGAAGACAGTCTCGGTATCAAAAACATTCAGTACTTC. Translation: CSASEDSLGIKNIQYF.